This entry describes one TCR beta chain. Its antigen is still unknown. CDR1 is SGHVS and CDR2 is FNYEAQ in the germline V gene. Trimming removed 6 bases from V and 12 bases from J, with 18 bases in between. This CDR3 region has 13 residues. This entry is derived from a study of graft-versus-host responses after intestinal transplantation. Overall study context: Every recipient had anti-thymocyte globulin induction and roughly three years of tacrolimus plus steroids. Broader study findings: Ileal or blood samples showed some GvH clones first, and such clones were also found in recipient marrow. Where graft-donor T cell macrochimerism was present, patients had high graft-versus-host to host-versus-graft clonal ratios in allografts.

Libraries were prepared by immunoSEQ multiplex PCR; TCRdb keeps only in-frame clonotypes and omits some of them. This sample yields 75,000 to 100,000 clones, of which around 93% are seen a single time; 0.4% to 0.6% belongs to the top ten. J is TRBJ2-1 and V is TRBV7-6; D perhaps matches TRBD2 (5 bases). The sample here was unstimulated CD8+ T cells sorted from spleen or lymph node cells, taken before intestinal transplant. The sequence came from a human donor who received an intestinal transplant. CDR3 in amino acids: CASSLNRRDWQFF. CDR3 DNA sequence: TGTGCCAGCAGTCTCAACCGCCGGGATTGGCAGTTCTTC. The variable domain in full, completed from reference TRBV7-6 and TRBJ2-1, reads GAGVSQSPRYKVTKRGQDVALRCDPISGHVSLYWYRQALGQGPEFLTYFNYEAQQDKSGLPNDRFSAERPEGSISTLTIQRTEQRDSAMYRCASSLNRRDWQFFGPGTRLTVL.